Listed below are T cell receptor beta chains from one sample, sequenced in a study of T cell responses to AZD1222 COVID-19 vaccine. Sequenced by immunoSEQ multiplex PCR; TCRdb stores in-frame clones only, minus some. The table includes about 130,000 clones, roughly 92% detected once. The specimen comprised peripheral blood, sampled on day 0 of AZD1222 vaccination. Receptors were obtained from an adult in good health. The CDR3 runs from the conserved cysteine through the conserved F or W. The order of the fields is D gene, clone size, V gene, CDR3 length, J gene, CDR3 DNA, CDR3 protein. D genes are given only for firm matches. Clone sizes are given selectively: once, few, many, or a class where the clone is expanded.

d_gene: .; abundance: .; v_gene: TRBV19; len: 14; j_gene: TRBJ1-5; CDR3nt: TGTGCCAGTAGATCTCACCCGGACGGGCAGCCCCAGCATTTT; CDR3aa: CASRSHPDGQPQHF
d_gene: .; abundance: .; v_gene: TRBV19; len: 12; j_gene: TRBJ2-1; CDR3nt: TGTGCCAGTAATTTTGGAGACAATGAGCAGTTCTTC; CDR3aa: CASNFGDNEQFF
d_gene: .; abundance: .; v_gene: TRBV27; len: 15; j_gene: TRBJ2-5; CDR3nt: TGTGCCAGCAGTCCGGGGGCGCACCCGCAAGAGACCCAGTACTTC; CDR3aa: CASSPGAHPQETQYF
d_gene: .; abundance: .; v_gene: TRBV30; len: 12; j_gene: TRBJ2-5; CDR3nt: TGTGCCTGGAGACGGTACCAAGAGACCCAGTACTTC; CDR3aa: CAWRRYQETQYF
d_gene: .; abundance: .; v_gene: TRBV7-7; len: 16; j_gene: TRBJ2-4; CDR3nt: TGTGCCACCCTCCATCGGGGCAGGGGCGAGGAAAACATTCAGTACTTC; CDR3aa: CATLHRGRGEENIQYF
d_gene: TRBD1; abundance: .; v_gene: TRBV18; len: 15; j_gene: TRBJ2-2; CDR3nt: TGTGCCAGCTCACGCGGGACAGGGGACACCGGGGAGCTGTTTTTT; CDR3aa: CASSRGTGDTGELFF
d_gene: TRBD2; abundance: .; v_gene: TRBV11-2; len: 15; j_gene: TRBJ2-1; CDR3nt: TGTGCCAGCATCAACGGACTAGCGGGGGGCAATGAGCAGTTCTTC; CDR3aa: CASINGLAGGNEQFF
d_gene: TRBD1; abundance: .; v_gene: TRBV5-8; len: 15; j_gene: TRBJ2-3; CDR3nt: TGTGCCAGCAGCTGGACGGGACAGGGCACAGATACGCAGTATTTT; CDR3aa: CASSWTGQGTDTQYF
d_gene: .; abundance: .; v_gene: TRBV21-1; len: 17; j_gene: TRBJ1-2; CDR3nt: TGTGCCAGCAGCCCCCGAGGGGACAGGGGGCGCGGCTATGGCTACACCTTC; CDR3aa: CASSPRGDRGRGYGYTF
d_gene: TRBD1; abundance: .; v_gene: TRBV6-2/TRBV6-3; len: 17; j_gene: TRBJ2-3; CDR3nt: TGTGCCAGCAGTTACTCGATGTGGGACAGGGAGGTAGATACGCAGTATTTT; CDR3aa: CASSYSMWDREVDTQYF
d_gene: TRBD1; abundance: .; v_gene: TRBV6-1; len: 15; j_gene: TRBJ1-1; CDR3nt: TGTGCCAGCAGTGAAGAACCGACAGGGCACACTGAAGCTTTCTTT; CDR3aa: CASSEEPTGHTEAFF
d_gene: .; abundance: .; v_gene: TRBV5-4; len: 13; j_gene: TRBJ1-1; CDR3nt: TGTGCCAGCAGCTTGGTAATGAACACTGAAGCTTTCTTT; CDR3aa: CASSLVMNTEAFF
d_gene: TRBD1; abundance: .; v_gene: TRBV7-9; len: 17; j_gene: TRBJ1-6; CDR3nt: TGTGCCAGCAGCTTATGGGGGACAGGGACCTATAATTCACCCCTCCACTTT; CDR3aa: CASSLWGTGTYNSPLHF
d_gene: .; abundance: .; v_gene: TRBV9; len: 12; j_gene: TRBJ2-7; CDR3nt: TGTGCCAGCAGCGTCGGGACCAACGAGCAGTACTTC; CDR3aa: CASSVGTNEQYF
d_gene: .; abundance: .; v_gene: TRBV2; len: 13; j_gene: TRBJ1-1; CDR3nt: TGTGCCAACTCGGGCCATCAGGGCACTGAAGCTTTCTTT; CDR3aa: CANSGHQGTEAFF
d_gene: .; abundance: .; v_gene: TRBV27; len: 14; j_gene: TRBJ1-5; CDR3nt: TGTGCCAGCAGTTTAACCAGGGGCGATCAGCCCCAGCATTTT; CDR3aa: CASSLTRGDQPQHF
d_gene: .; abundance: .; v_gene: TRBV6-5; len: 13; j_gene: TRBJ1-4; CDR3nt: TGTGCCAGCAAGAGGGATGAGTATGAAAAACTGTTTTTT; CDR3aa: CASKRDEYEKLFF
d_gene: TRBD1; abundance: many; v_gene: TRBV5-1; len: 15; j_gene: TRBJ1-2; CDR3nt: TGCGCCAGCAGCATCTCGGCAGGGGGGAGGAATGGCTACACCTTC; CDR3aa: CASSISAGGRNGYTF
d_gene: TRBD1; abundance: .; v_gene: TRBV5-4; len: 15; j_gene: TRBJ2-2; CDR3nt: TGTGCCAGCAGCATGGACAGGGCGGCTTCCGGGGAGCTGTTTTTT; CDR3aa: CASSMDRAASGELFF
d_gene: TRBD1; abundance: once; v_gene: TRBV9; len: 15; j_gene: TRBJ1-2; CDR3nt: TGTGCCAGCAGCGCCCGGGACAGCATTTACTATGGCTACACCTTC; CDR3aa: CASSARDSIYYGYTF
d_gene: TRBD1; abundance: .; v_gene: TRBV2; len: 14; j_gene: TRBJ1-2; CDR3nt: TGTGCCAGCAGGAGGACAGGGCCAAACTATGGCTACACCTTC; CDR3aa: CASRRTGPNYGYTF
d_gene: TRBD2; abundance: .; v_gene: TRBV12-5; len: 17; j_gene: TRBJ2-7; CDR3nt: TGTGCTAGTGGTTTGGTCCTAGCGGGGGCAAGCGTCCACGAGCAGTACTTC; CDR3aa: CASGLVLAGASVHEQYF
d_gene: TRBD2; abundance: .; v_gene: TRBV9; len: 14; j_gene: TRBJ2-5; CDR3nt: TGTGCCAGCAGCGTAGAAGGACTAGCGGAGACCCAGTACTTC; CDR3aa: CASSVEGLAETQYF
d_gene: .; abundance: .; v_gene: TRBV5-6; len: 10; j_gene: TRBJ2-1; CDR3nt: TGTGCCAGGGAAGCCCCAGTCGTGTTCTTC; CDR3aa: CAREAPVVFF
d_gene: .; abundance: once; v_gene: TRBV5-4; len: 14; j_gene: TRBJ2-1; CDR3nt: TGTGCCAGCAGCTCCCGGAAGGGGAGTAGTGAGCAGTTCTTC; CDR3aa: CASSSRKGSSEQFF
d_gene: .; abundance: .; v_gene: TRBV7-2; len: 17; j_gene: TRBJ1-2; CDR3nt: TGTGCCAGCAGCTTAAGTCGCCTGGACGGAGAATTCTATGGCTACACCTTC; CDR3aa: CASSLSRLDGEFYGYTF
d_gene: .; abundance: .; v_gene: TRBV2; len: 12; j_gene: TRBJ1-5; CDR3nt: TGTGCCAGCTCTTTGGTCGGTCAGCCCCAGCATTTT; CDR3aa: CASSLVGQPQHF
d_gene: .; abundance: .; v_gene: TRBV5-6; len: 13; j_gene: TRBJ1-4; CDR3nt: TGTGCCAGCAGCTGGGGACCTAATGAAAAACTGTTTTTT; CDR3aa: CASSWGPNEKLFF
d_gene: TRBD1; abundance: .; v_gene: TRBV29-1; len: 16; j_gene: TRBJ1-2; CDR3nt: TGCAGCGTTGGCGTGTGGGGGACAGGGGATAACTATGGCTACACCTTC; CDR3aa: CSVGVWGTGDNYGYTF
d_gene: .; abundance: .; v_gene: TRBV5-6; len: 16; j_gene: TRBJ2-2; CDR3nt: TGTGCCAGCAGCTTGGACGGGGGGCGGAACACCGGGGAGCTGTTTTTT; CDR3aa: CASSLDGGRNTGELFF
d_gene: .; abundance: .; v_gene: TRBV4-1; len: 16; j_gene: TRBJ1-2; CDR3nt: TGCGCCAGCAGCCAGTTCCCCCTGGGGGGTAACTATGGCTACACCTTC; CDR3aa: CASSQFPLGGNYGYTF
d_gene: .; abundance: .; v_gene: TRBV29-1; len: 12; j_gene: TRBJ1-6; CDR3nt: TGCAGCGTTCGGGACGCCCTGTTGGCCCTCCACTTT; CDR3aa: CSVRDALLALHF
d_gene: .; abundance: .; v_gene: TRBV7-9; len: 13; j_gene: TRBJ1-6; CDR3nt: TGTGCCAGCAGCACCTGGAGAGGATCACCCCTCCACTTT; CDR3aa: CASSTWRGSPLHF
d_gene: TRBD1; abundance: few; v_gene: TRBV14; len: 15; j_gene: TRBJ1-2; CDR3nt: TGTGCCAGCAGCCAAGCAGGGACAGTTAACTATGGCTACACCTTC; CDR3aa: CASSQAGTVNYGYTF
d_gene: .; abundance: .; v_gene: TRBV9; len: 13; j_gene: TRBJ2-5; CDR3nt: TGTGCCAGCAGCGGGACAAACCAAGAGACCCAGTACTTC; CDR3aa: CASSGTNQETQYF
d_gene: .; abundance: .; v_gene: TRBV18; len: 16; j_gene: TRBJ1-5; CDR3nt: TGTGCCAGCTCACCGAGGGGGGCCCGTAGCAATCAGCCCCAGCATTTT; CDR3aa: CASSPRGARSNQPQHF
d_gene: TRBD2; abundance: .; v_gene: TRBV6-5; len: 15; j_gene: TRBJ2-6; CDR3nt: TGTGCCAGCACGGGGGGGCAACCTGGGGCCAACGTCCTGACTTTC; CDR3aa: CASTGGQPGANVLTF
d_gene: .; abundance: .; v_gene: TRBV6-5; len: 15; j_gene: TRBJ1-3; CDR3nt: TGTGCCAGCATGTGGCGGGGGTCCTCTGGAAACACCATATATTTT; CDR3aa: CASMWRGSSGNTIYF
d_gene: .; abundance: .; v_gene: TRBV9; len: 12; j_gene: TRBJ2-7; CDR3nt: TGTGCCAGCAGCCCCCAACGGGGCGAGCAGTACTTC; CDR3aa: CASSPQRGEQYF
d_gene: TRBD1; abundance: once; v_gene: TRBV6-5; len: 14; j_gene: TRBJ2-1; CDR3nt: TGTGCCAGCAGTTCTGACAGGGGGGATCATGAGCAGTTCTTC; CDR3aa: CASSSDRGDHEQFF
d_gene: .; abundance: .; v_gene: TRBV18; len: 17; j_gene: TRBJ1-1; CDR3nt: TGTGCCAGCTCATCCCAACGACAGCTATACCTTAACACTGAAGCTTTCTTT; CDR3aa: CASSSQRQLYLNTEAFF
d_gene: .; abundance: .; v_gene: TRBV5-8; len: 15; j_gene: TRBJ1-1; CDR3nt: TGTGCCAGCAGCAAAGCGGGCAGTTCAACTTCTGAAGCTTTCTTT; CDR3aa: CASSKAGSSTSEAFF
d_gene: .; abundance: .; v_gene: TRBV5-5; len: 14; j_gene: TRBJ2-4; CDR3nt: TGTGCCACCCGGACAGATCGGGCCAAAAACATTCAGTACTTC; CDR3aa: CATRTDRAKNIQYF
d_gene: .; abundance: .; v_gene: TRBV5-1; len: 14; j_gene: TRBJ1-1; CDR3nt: TGCGCCAGCAGCTTGGGCCAGAAGAACACTGAAGCTTTCTTT; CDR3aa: CASSLGQKNTEAFF
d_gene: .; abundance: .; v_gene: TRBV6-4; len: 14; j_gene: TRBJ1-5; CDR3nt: TGTGCCAGCAGTCCCTGGGGGGGCAATCAGCCCCAGCATTTT; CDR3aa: CASSPWGGNQPQHF
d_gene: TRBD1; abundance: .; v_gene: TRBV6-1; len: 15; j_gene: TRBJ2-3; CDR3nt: TGTGCCAGCAGTGACGACAGGGGTTGGGCAGATACGCAGTATTTT; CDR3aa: CASSDDRGWADTQYF
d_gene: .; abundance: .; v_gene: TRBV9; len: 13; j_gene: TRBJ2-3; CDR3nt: TGTGCCAGCAGCGTAGGCAGGGTAGATACGCAGTATTTT; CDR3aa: CASSVGRVDTQYF
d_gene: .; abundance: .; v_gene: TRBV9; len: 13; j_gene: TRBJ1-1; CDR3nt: TGTGCCAGCAGCGTGGGGGGAAGCACTGAAGCTTTCTTT; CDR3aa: CASSVGGSTEAFF
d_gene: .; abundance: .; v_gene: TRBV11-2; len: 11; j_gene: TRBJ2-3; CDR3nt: TGTGCCAGCAGTAGCACAGATACGCAGTATTTT; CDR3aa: CASSSTDTQYF
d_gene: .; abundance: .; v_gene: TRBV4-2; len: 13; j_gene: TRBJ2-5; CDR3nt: TGTGCCAGCAGCCAACTGACTGGAGAGACCCAGTACTTC; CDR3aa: CASSQLTGETQYF
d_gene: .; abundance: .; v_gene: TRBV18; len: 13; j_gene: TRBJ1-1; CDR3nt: TGTGCCAGCCAGGGGCAACAGAACACTGAAGCTTTCTTT; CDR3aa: CASQGQQNTEAFF
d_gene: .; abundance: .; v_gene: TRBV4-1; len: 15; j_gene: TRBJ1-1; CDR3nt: TGCGCCAGCAGCCAAGTAAGATCAATGAACACTGAAGCTTTCTTT; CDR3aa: CASSQVRSMNTEAFF
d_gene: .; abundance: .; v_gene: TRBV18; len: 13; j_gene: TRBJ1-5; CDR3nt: TGTGCCAGCTCACCACCGGGAAGCGAGCCCCAGCATTTT; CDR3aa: CASSPPGSEPQHF
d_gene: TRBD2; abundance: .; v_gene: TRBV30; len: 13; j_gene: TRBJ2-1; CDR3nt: TGTGCCTGGAGAGGCGGGGGGCCCAATGAGCAGTTCTTC; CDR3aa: CAWRGGGPNEQFF
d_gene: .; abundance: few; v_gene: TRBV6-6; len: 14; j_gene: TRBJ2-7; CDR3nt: TGTGCCAGCAGTTACTCGACACACGGATACGAGCAGTACTTC; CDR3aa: CASSYSTHGYEQYF